This T cell receptor (beta chain) was captured by sequencing in a study of blood T cell repertoires in COVID-19. Using immunoSEQ multiplex PCR, the repertoire was profiled, and TCRdb retains in-frame clones only, with some absent. The data hold some 200,000 clones, with approximately 85% observed a single time. This clone was picked up a small number of times. This sequence was found in a woman between 65 and 79 years old with COVID-19, enrolled during active disease. The sequenced sample was peripheral blood.

CDR3 nucleotides: TGTGCCAGTAGTATGTACTCCGAGCCAAGACAGGGGGCTAATGGCTACACCTTC. Residues: CASSMYSEPRQGANGYTF. The chain joins TRBV19 to TRBJ1-2; 10 bases fit TRBD1. CDR1 is LNHDA and CDR2 is SQIVND in the germline V gene (reference sequence). The CDR3 has 18 amino acids. V lost 3 bases to trimming and J lost 6 bases; unmatched junction nucleotides: 16.